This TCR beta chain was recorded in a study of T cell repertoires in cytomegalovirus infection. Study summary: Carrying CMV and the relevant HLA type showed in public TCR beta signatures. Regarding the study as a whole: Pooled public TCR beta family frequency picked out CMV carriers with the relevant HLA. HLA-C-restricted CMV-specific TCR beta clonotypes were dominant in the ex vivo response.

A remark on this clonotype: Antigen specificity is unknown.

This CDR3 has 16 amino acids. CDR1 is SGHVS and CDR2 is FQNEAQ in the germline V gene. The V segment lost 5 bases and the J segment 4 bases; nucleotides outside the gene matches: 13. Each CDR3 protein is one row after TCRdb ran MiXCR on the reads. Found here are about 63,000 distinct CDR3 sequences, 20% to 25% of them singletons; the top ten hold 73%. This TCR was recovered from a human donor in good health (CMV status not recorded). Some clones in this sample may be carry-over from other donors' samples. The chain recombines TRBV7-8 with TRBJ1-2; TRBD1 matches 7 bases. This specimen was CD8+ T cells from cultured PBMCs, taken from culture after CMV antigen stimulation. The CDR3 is CASSATRDRLFYGYTF. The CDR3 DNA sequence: TGTGCCAGCAGCGCGACCCGGGACAGACTCTTCTATGGCTACACCTTC. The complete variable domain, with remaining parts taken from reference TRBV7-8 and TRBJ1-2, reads GAGVSQSPRYKVAKRGQDVALRCDPISGHVSLFWYQQALGQGPEFLTYFQNEAQLDKSGLPSDRFFAERPEGSVSTLKIQRTQQEDSAVYLCASSATRDRLFYGYTFGSGTRLTVV.